This T cell receptor beta chain appears in the sequencing data of a study of shared clonotypes between healthy human individuals. In the study overall: Three plates were used per donor for CD4 naive, three for CD4 memory, two for CD8 naive and one for CD8 memory.

CD45RO-negative CD8 cells positively selected for CCR7 made up the naive population, which excluded terminally differentiated effector memory CD45RA+ cells. Donors were healthy HIV-negative adults without recent acute infections or vaccinations. Study-wide points: The study's rarefaction showed incomplete sorted-subset sequencing despite large depth.

V was pared by 0 bases and J by 3 bases, with 1 base of the junction left unmatched. The germline gives CDR1 SGHTA, CDR2 FQGNSA. This CDR3 comprises 15 residues. Comment on this clone: Antigen: not known.

Here immunoSEQ multiplex PCR was the method, and the copy in TCRdb shows in-frame clones only, minus some. The sample shows roughly 2 million clones, around 96% of them seen only once. The material sequenced was naive CD8+ T cells sorted from blood. The source of this sequence is a man aged 18-30 years in good health. The chain links TRBV7-2 to TRBJ2-7, with 11 bases matching TRBD1. Here the CDR3 reads CASSLAGTGGYEQYF. The CDR3 DNA sequence: TGTGCCAGCAGCTTAGCCGGGACAGGGGGCTACGAGCAGTACTTC.